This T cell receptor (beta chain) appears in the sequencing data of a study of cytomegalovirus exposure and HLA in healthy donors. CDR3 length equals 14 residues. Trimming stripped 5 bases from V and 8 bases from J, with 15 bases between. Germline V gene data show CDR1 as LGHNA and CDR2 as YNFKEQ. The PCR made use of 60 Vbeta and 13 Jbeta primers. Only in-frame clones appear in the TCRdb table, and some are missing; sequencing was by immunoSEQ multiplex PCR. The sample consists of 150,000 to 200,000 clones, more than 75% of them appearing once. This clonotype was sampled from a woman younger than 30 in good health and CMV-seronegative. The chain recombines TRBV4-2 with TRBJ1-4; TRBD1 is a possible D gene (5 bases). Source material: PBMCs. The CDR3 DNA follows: TGTGCCAGCAGCAAACGGGGGATACCCGAAAAACTGTTTTTT. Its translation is CASSKRGIPEKLFF.